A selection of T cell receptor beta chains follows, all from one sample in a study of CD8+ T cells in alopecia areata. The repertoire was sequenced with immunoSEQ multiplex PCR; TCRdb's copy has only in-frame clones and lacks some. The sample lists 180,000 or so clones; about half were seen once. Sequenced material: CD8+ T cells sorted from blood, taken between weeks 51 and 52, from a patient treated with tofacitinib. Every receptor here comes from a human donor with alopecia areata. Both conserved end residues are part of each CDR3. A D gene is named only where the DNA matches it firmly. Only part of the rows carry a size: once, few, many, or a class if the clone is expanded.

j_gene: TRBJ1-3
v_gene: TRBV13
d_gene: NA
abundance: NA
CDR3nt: TGTGCCAGCAGCTTAGCCGCGATCTCCTCTGGAAACACCATATATTTT
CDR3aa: CASSLAAISSGNTIYF

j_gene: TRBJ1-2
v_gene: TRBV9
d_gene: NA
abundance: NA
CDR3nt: TGTGCCAGCAGCATACCCCGGGCAGGGACTAACTATGGCTACACCTTC
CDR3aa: CASSIPRAGTNYGYTF

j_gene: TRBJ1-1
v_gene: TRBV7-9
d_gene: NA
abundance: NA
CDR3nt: TGTGCCAGCAGCTTAGCAGGGGCCACTGAAGCTTTCTTT
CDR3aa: CASSLAGATEAFF

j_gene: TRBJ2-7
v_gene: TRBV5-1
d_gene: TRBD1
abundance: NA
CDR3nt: TGCGCCAGCAGCTTGGCACCCGGGACAGGGTCCTACGAGCAGTACTTC
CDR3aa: CASSLAPGTGSYEQYF

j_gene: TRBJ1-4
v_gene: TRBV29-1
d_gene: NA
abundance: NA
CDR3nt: TGCAGCGTTTCTACAGGGCCCGGTAATGAAAAACTGTTTTTT
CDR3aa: CSVSTGPGNEKLFF

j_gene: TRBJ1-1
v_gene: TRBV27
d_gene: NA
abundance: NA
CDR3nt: TGTGCCACCCAGAGCTCTGCCGGCACTGAAGCTTTCTTT
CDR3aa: CATQSSAGTEAFF

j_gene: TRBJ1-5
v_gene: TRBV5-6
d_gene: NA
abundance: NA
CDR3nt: TGTGCCAGCAGCTTGAGCGGGGACAATCAGCCCCAGCATTTT
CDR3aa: CASSLSGDNQPQHF

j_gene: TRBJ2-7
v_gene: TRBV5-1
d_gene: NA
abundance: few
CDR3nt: TGCGCCAGCAGATGGAACCTAGGGACGGACAGATCCTACGAGCAGTACTTC
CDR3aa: CASRWNLGTDRSYEQYF

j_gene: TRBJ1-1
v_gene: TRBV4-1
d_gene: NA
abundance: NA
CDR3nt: TGCGCCAGCAGCCAAGCGACACTCGGCACGGGCACTGAAGCTTTCTTT
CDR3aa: CASSQATLGTGTEAFF

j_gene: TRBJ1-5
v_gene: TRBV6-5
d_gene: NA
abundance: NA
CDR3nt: TGTGCCAGCAGTTTCACAGGACCCAGGAGTAATCAGCCCCAGCATTTT
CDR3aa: CASSFTGPRSNQPQHF

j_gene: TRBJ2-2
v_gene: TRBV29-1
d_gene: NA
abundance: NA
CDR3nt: TGCAGCGTAACCGGCAGGGAGAACACCGGGGAGCTGTTTTTT
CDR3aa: CSVTGRENTGELFF

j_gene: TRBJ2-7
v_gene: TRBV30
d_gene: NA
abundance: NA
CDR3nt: TGTGCCTGGAGTCCCAGGACAAGATTAAGCTCCTACGAGCAGTACTTC
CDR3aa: CAWSPRTRLSSYEQYF

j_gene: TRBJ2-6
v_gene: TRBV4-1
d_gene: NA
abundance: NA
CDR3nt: TGCGCCAGCAGTCGCGATCCCTCTGGGGCCAACGTCCTGACTTTC
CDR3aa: CASSRDPSGANVLTF

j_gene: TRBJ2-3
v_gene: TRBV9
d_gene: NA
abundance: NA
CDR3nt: TGTGCCAGCAGCGCCCTTGCTAGCACAGATACGCAGTATTTT
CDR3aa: CASSALASTDTQYF

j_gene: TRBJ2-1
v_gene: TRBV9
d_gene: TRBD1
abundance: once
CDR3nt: TGTGCCAGCAGCCCCCTAACTACAGGGGTTGCTGAGCAGTTCTTC
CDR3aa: CASSPLTTGVAEQFF

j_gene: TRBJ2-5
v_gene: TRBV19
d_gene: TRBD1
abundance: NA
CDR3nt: TGTGCCAGTAGTATCAAAGGGGGCGAGACCCAGTACTTC
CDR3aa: CASSIKGGETQYF

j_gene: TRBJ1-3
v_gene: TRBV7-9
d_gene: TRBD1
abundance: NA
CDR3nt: TGTGCCAGCAGCCAGTACACAGGGGGCTCTGGAAACACCATATATTTT
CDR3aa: CASSQYTGGSGNTIYF

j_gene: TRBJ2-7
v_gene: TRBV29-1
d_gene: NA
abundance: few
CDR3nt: TGCAGCGCCGGACCCGGGAGTGAGCAGTACTTC
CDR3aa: CSAGPGSEQYF

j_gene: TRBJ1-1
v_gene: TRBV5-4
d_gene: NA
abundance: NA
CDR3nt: TGTGCCAGCAGCTCCGACGGACCTGAAGCTTTCTTT
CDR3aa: CASSSDGPEAFF

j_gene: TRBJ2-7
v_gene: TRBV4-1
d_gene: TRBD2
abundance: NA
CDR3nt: TGCGCCAGCAGCCAAGATCGGCCTAGCGGGGTCTACGAGCAGTACTTC
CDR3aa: CASSQDRPSGVYEQYF

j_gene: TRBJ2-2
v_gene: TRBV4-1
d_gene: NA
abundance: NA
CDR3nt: TGCGCCAGCAGCCAAGCGGGGACCGGGGAGCTGTTTTTT
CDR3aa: CASSQAGTGELFF

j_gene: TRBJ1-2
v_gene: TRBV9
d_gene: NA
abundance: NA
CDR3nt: TGTGCCAGCAGCGGATACCTGGGCCGGGATGGCGGCTACACCTTC
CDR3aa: CASSGYLGRDGGYTF

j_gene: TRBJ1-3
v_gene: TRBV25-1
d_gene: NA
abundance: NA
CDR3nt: TGTGCCAGCATCCAGACAGGAGGAAACACCATATATTTT
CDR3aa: CASIQTGGNTIYF

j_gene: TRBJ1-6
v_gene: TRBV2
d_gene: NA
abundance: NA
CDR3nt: TGTGCCAGCAGAGAGACAGGACTTAATTCACCCCTCCACTTT
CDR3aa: CASRETGLNSPLHF

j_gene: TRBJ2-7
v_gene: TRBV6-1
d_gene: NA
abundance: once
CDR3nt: TGTGCCAGCAGTGGCGGCGGCAGGACCCTCTCATTCTACGAGCAGTACTTC
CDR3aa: CASSGGGRTLSFYEQYF

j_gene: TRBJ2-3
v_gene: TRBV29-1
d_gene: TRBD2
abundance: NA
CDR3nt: TGCAGCGTTGTAACTAGCGGGGGCCCCACAGATACGCAGTATTTT
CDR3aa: CSVVTSGGPTDTQYF

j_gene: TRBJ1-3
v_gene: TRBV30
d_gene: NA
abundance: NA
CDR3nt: TGTGCCTGGAGTCGACCTTCGTCTGGAAACACCATATATTTT
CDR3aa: CAWSRPSSGNTIYF